This is a list of T cell receptor beta chains from one sample in a study of shared clonotypes between healthy human individuals. Sequencing used immunoSEQ multiplex PCR; TCRdb keeps in-frame clones, though not all of them. The sample yields about 110,000 clones, 68% seen once. Sequencing was done on a sample of memory CD8+ T cells sorted from blood. Source of these receptors: a woman between 25 and 40 years old in good health. Each CDR3 is given with its conserved first and last residue. Each record gives: clone size, D gene, V gene, J gene, CDR3 DNA, CDR3 protein. D genes are given only for firm matches. The size field is filled for only some rows; it gives once, few, many or a size class.

>few|-|TRBV5-4|TRBJ2-2
TGTGCCAGCAGCTTGGCTGGGGCAACCGGGGAGCTGTTTTTT
CASSLAGATGELFF
>-|-|TRBV5-1|TRBJ2-1
TGCGCCAGCAGCCAGAGCTCCTACAATGAGCAGTTCTTC
CASSQSSYNEQFF
>once|TRBD1|TRBV4-1|TRBJ1-5
TGCGCCAGCAGCGCTCGGACAGGCCGAGATCAGCCCCAGCATTTT
CASSARTGRDQPQHF
>-|-|TRBV2|TRBJ2-6
TGTGCCGCTTTACCCTATCCGGGGGCCAACGTCCTGACTTTC
CAALPYPGANVLTF
>once|-|TRBV30|TRBJ1-1
TGTGCCTGGAGCGTCGGGAACACTGAAGCTTTCTTT
CAWSVGNTEAFF
>-|-|TRBV18|TRBJ1-4
TGTGCCAGCTCAAGGGCGCTCACGGAGAATGAAAAACTGTTTTTT
CASSRALTENEKLFF
>many|-|TRBV18|TRBJ1-3
TGTGCCAGCTCACCCCAGACGGATAGCTCTGGAAACACCATATATTTT
CASSPQTDSSGNTIYF
>-|TRBD2|TRBV13|TRBJ2-3
TGTGCCAGCAGCTTAAGACTAGCGGGAGGTAAAGATACGCAGTATTTT
CASSLRLAGGKDTQYF
>-|TRBD2|TRBV5-1|TRBJ2-7
TGCGCCAGCAGCCCCGGGACTAGCGGGCTCTCCCGATACGAGCAGTACTTC
CASSPGTSGLSRYEQYF
>few|-|TRBV27|TRBJ2-7
TGTGCCAGCATCGGGCACGACCCCTACGAGCAGTACTTC
CASIGHDPYEQYF
>-|TRBD1|TRBV7-9|TRBJ2-1
TGTGCCAGCAGCTTGGGACAGGGATCCTACAATGAGCAGTTCTTC
CASSLGQGSYNEQFF
>-|-|TRBV2|TRBJ1-2
TGTGCCAGCAGTGATACAGCAGGGGCGATCTTTGGCTACACCTTC
CASSDTAGAIFGYTF
>many|-|TRBV28|TRBJ2-7
TGTGCCAGCAGTCCCACTAGAGGCGTCTTCTACGAGCAGTACTTC
CASSPTRGVFYEQYF
>-|TRBD2|TRBV27|TRBJ2-1
TGTGCCAGCAGACGACTAGCCGACAATGAGCAGTTCTTC
CASRRLADNEQFF
>-|TRBD2|TRBV4-1|TRBJ2-1
TGCGCCAGCAGCCAAGCCCGCGGGAGGGCTTCCTACAATGAGCAGTTCTTC
CASSQARGRASYNEQFF
>-|-|TRBV19|TRBJ2-1
TGTGCCAGTGCCATGGGGGGGCGCGGTCCAGGGACGCCCTTCAATGAGCAGTTCTTC
CASAMGGRGPGTPFNEQFF
>-|TRBD1|TRBV27|TRBJ1-4
TGTGCCAGCAAAGGACAGGCACGAAATGAAAAACTGTTTTTT
CASKGQARNEKLFF
>once|-|TRBV6-5|TRBJ2-6
TGTGCCAGCAGTTACGCGACGGTTGGGGCCAACGTCCTGACTTTC
CASSYATVGANVLTF
>-|-|TRBV4-2|TRBJ2-7
TGTGCCAGCAGCCAAGAGGTTGGGGACTCCTCCTACGAGCAGTACTTC
CASSQEVGDSSYEQYF
>-|TRBD2|TRBV5-4|TRBJ2-3
TGTGCCAGCAGCCCCGGGACTAGCCGCACAGATACGCAGTATTTT
CASSPGTSRTDTQYF
>-|-|TRBV5-5|TRBJ2-7
TGTGCCAGCAGCTTGTTCTACTTGGGGCAGAACTACGAGCAGTACTTC
CASSLFYLGQNYEQYF
>-|-|TRBV7-9|TRBJ2-6
TGTGCCAGCAGCTCTGACAACTCTGGGGCCAACGTCCTGACTTTC
CASSSDNSGANVLTF
>-|-|TRBV6-1|TRBJ2-5
TGTGCCAGCAGTGAAGGGCCCGGTGAAGAGACCCAGTACTTC
CASSEGPGEETQYF
>-|TRBD2|TRBV10-2|TRBJ2-5
TGCGCCAGCAGTGAGGTAGGACTAGAAGAGACCCAGTACTTC
CASSEVGLEETQYF
>few|TRBD1|TRBV18|TRBJ1-4
TGTGCCAGCTCGCAAAGTAAGGGACAGGCCGAAAAACTGTTTTTT
CASSQSKGQAEKLFF
>-|-|TRBV5-4|TRBJ2-2
TGTGCCAGCAGTCCGAACTCCGGGGAGCTGTTTTTT
CASSPNSGELFF
>-|-|TRBV5-1|TRBJ2-1
TGCGCCAGCAGCTTGATAGGAAGTAACAATGAGCAGTTCTTC
CASSLIGSNNEQFF
>-|TRBD2|TRBV4-1|TRBJ2-1
TGCGCCAGCAGCCTGCCTAGCGGCAATGAGCAGTTCTTC
CASSLPSGNEQFF
>-|-|TRBV30|TRBJ2-7
TGTGCCTGGAGATCGTCCCCGACCTACGAGCAGTACTTC
CAWRSSPTYEQYF
>-|-|TRBV4-1|TRBJ2-4
TGCGCCAGCAGCCAATCGGGATCCTACATACTAGCCAAAAACATTCAGTACTTC
CASSQSGSYILAKNIQYF
>few|TRBD1|TRBV7-8|TRBJ2-7
TGTGCCAGCAGCCCCCGACAGGGTGGGTACGAGCAGTACTTC
CASSPRQGGYEQYF
>-|-|TRBV6-1|TRBJ2-2
TGTGCCAGCAGTGAAGGGCTAGGGTCGACCGGGGAGCTGTTTTTT
CASSEGLGSTGELFF
>-|-|TRBV5-1|TRBJ2-3
TGCGCCAGCAGCTTGGCGGGCAGGCAGGCGCAGTATTTT
CASSLAGRQAQYF
>-|-|TRBV29-1|TRBJ1-2
TGCAGCGTTGAAGGACCAGACAGTCACAACTATGGCTACACCTTC
CSVEGPDSHNYGYTF
>-|TRBD2|TRBV4-1|TRBJ2-3
TGCGCCAGCAGCCCCGGACTAGCGGGAGGGGATTTGAGGTATACGCAGTATTTT
CASSPGLAGGDLRYTQYF
>-|-|TRBV30|TRBJ1-1
TGTGCCTGGAAACAGAACACTGAAGCTTTCTTT
CAWKQNTEAFF
>-|-|TRBV4-1|TRBJ1-3
TGCGCCAGCAGCCAAGAACTTCCATATGGAAACACCATATATTTT
CASSQELPYGNTIYF
>-|-|TRBV7-4|TRBJ1-3
TGTGCCAGCAGCTTAGTAGGAATTTCGAAAGGAAACACCATATATTTT
CASSLVGISKGNTIYF
>many|-|TRBV6-1|TRBJ1-2
TGTGCCAGCAGTGAGGGGGGATCCGGATCTAGTGGCTACACCTTC
CASSEGGSGSSGYTF
>-|-|TRBV5-1|TRBJ2-1
TGCGCCAGCAGCTACACTTCCCCCAATGAGCAGTTCTTC
CASSYTSPNEQFF
>-|-|TRBV7-9|TRBJ2-5
TGTGCCAGCAGCGACGGACTGGCGTACTTC
CASSDGLAYF
>once|-|TRBV5-8|TRBJ2-2
TGTGCCAGCAGTACCGGGACGACGAACACCGGGGAGCTGTTTTTT
CASSTGTTNTGELFF
>-|-|TRBV13|TRBJ2-3
TGTGCCAGCAGCTTGCCCAACACAGATACGCAGTATTTT
CASSLPNTDTQYF
>once|TRBD1|TRBV6-1|TRBJ1-1
TGTGCCAGCAGTGTGGGACAGGAGAACACTGAAGCTTTCTTT
CASSVGQENTEAFF
>few|TRBD2|TRBV6-1|TRBJ2-3
TGTGCCAGCAGTGAAGCAGCGGGAGGGTCAGATACGCAGTATTTT
CASSEAAGGSDTQYF